These 12 T cell receptor beta chains share one sample of origin, sequenced in a study of cytomegalovirus exposure and HLA in healthy donors. Researchers ran the PCR with 60 Vbeta and 13 Jbeta primers. Some clones are missing from TCRdb's copy, which holds only in-frame ones; the method was immunoSEQ multiplex PCR. The sample comprises fewer than 65,000 clones, 73% of which are singletons, and about 5% rests with the top ten. The sample consisted of PBMCs. The source of these receptors is a man between 50 and 59 years old in good health and CMV-seronegative.

The V call is TRBV5-5, the J call TRBJ1-5, with 9 positions matching TRBD1. The CDR3 runs 18 residues. The germline V gene has CDR1 SGHKS and CDR2 YYEKEE (reference sequence). The V and J ends lost 4 bases and 5 bases, in that order; junction bases with no gene match: 16. CDR3 region: CASSTTVRDRVLHQPQHF. CDR3 sequence (DNA): TGTGCCAGCAGCACGACTGTCCGGGACAGGGTTTTACATCAGCCCCAGCATTTT.

The chain links TRBV18 to TRBJ2-7, with 7 bases matching TRBD1. J was trimmed by 6 bases and V by 1 base; bases with no gene match: 0. CDR3 size: 12 residues. From germline, CDR1 is KGHSH and CDR2 LQKENI. DNA of the CDR3: TGTGCCAGCTCACCACAGGGGGCCGAGCAGTACTTC. Residues: CASSPQGAEQYF.

Details on this clone: One end of the junction is discordant with germline, which a read error may explain. The rearrangement joins TRBV7-9 to TRBJ2-1, with TRBD1 matching 8 bases. The CDR3 is 17 residues long. Germline V gene lookup returns CDR1 SEHNR and CDR2 FQNEAQ (reference sequence). The chain's CDR3 is CSSSSGSDRVGYNEQFF. The CDR3 nucleotides read TGTTCCAGCAGCTCAGGCTCGGACAGGGTGGGCTACAATGAGCAGTTCTTC.

This clone was picked up a small number of times. This chain uses TRBV7-2 with TRBJ2-7; D is uncertain. CDR1 and CDR2 (germline): SGHTA, FQGNSA. CDR3 length: 11 residues. V lost 8 bases, J lost 0 bases, and 5 bases lay in between. In DNA, the CDR3 is TGTGCCAGCTGCAGCTCCTACGAGCAGTACTTC. This encodes CASCSSYEQYF. Together with reference TRBV7-2 and TRBJ2-7, the CDR3 gives the full variable domain: GAGVSQSPSNKVTEKGKDVELRCDPISGHTALYWYRQSLGQGLEFLIYFQGNSAPDKSGLPSDRFSAERTGGSVSTLTIQRTQQEDSAVYLCASCSSYEQYFGPGTRLTVT.

This clone was seen more than once but under ten times. This chain joins TRBV7-3 and TRBJ2-7; D ambiguous. This CDR3 spans 15 amino acids. CDR1 and CDR2 from the germline V gene are SGHTA and FQGTGA. V lost 2 bases and J lost 0, with 11 bases in between. The CDR3 sequence: CASSLAAAASYEQYF. The CDR3 nucleotides are TGTGCCAGCAGCTTAGCGGCCGCCGCCTCCTACGAGCAGTACTTC.

The J gene is TRBJ2-1, the V gene TRBV2, with TRBD2 identical over 8 bases. This CDR3 spans 15 amino acids. Germline V gene data show CDR1 as SNHLY and CDR2 as FYNNEI. V shed 5 bases and J 10 bases; nucleotides not matched to a gene: 13. The CDR3 is CASSFEGGPGGEQFF. CDR3 nucleotides: TGTGCCAGCAGTTTTGAAGGTGGCCCGGGGGGGGAGCAGTTCTTC.

This chain uses TRBV5-1 with TRBJ1-1; D not resolved. Germline V lookup: CDR1 SGHRS, CDR2 YFSETQ. V was clipped by 4 bases and J by 1 base, with 8 bases between them. This CDR3 is 13 amino acids long. For the CDR3, the DNA is TGCGCCAGCAGCCAGGAAACGAACACTGAAGCTTTCTTT. Encoded protein: CASSQETNTEAFF. The variable domain in full, with the rest retrieved from reference TRBV5-1 and TRBJ1-1, is KAGVTQTPRYLIKTRGQQVTLSCSPISGHRSVSWYQQTPGQGLQFLFEYFSETQRNKGNFPGRFSGRQFSNSRSEMNVSTLELGDSALYLCASSQETNTEAFFGQGTRLTVV.

This chain uses TRBV11-2 with TRBJ1-1; D is uncertain. Trimming shortened V by 5 bases and J by 7 bases, and 23 bases separated the two germline ends. Germline assignment: CDR1 SGHAT and CDR2 FQNNGV. The CDR3 runs to 16 residues. The CDR3 reads CASSHFQARTGGEAFF. CDR3 sequence (DNA): TGTGCCAGCAGCCACTTCCAGGCCCGCACTGGAGGTGAAGCTTTCTTT. The full variable domain, in which reference TRBV11-2 and TRBJ1-1 provide the parts outside the CDR3, is EAGVAQSPRYKIIEKRQSVAFWCNPISGHATLYWYQQILGQGPKLLIQFQNNGVVDDSQLPKDRFSAERLKGVDSTLKIQPAKLEDSAVYLCASSHFQARTGGEAFFGQGTRLTVV.

The chain employs TRBV5-3 and TRBJ2-5; D call uncertain. TRBV5-3 is given ORF status, its function remaining uncertain. V was cut by 3 bases and J by 7 bases, with 16 bases left in between. The CDR3 covers 14 residues. CDR3 residues: CARSCGCRSGTQYF. The CDR3 DNA reads as TGTGCCAGAAGCTGCGGATGCCGCTCGGGGACCCAGTACTTC.

The chain links TRBV27 to TRBJ1-2, with TRBD1 matching over 9 bases. The CDR3 spans 14 residues. The J segment lost 8 bases and the V segment lost 5 bases, leaving 9 bases of the junction unmatched. Germline values: CDR1 MNHEY, CDR2 SMNVEV (reference sequence). The CDR3 coding sequence is TGTGCCAGCAGTCCCGGGACAGGGTTTGGAGGCTACACCTTC. Translated: CASSPGTGFGGYTF.

The chain joins TRBV5-1 to TRBJ1-6, with no clear D. Germline-derived CDR1 and CDR2 are SGHRS and YFSETQ. This CDR3 spans 13 amino acids. V lost 6 bases and J lost 8, with 12 bases in between. CDR3 loop: CASKVRSDSPLHF. The CDR3 DNA reads TGCGCCAGCAAAGTCAGGTCGGATTCACCCCTCCACTTT.

The chain uses TRBV29-1 and TRBJ2-2; TRBD2 agrees at 7 bases. CDR1 and CDR2 (germline): SQVTM, ANQGSEA. CDR3 length: 16 residues. With V trimmed by 3 bases and J by 7 bases, 14 bases remained unmatched. The CDR3 region is CSVEGRLGPGGGELFF. DNA of the CDR3: TGCAGCGTTGAGGGCAGGTTGGGGCCGGGGGGCGGGGAGCTGTTTTTT.